One and the same sample provided the 8 T cell receptor beta chains below, sequenced in a study of blood T cell repertoires in COVID-19 (dated by TCRdb to the early 2020s). The library was prepared using the immunoSEQ multiplex PCR assay. TCRdb carries this immuneACCESS record with in-frame sequences only. Its versions omit some clonotypes, under half of them owing to an unresolved V gene in the studies checked, with the rest unexplained. The sample yields 300,000 to 350,000 clones; roughly 90% were counted once. The biggest ten clones account for under 7% of the sample. Sequenced: peripheral blood. The receptors shown here come from a woman aged 25-40 years with COVID-19, enrolled during active disease.

On this clone: The same CDR3 also results from other DNA sequences found in this sample. The gene calls are TRBV5-4 and TRBJ2-3, with 8 bases identical to TRBD2. This CDR3 is 13 amino acids long. Germline CDR1 and CDR2: SGHNT and YYREEE (reference sequence). V gave up 2 bases and J gave up 4 bases; unmatched junction bases: 0. CDR3 sequence reads: CASSLAGADTQYF. CDR3 nucleotides: TGTGCCAGCAGCTTAGCGGGAGCAGATACGCAGTATTTT.

The rearrangement uses TRBV6-4 and TRBJ2-7; TRBD2 agrees at 10 bases. Germline CDR1 MRHNA, CDR2 SNTAGT. V was clipped by 5 bases and J by 2 bases; unmatched bases: 9. The CDR3 covers 16 residues. The CDR3 spells CASSSEGLADPYEQYF. As DNA, the CDR3 is TGTGCCAGCAGTAGCGAAGGACTAGCGGATCCCTACGAGCAGTACTTC.

The chain combines TRBV19 with TRBJ1-2; 10 bases are a match to TRBD1. The CDR3 consists of 16 residues. The V segment lost 4 bases and the J segment 5 bases; nucleotides outside the gene matches: 10. Germline V gene data show CDR1 as LNHDA and CDR2 as SQIVND (reference sequence). The CDR3 sequence: CASSTGQGPSGYGYTF. The CDR3 DNA follows: TGTGCCAGTAGTACGGGACAGGGGCCTTCTGGATATGGCTACACCTTC. The variable domain in full, with the rest retrieved from reference TRBV19 and TRBJ1-2, is DGGITQSPKYLFRKEGQNVTLSCEQNLNHDAMYWYRQDPGQGLRLIYYSQIVNDFQKGDIAEGYSVSREKKESFPLTVTSAQKNPTAFYLCASSTGQGPSGYGYTFGSGTRLTVV.

The CDR3 DNA reads TGTGCCAGCAGTCCCCTCTTGCAGTCCCACTACGAGCAGTACTTC. This gives the protein CASSPLLQSHYEQYF. The genes are TRBV28 and TRBJ2-7; D is ambiguous. Trimming cost V 5 bases and J 3 bases, with 17 bases left between them. The CDR3 sequence is 15 residues long. In germline, CDR1 is MDHEN, CDR2 SYDVKM. The whole variable domain, remainder taken from reference TRBV28 and TRBJ2-7, is DVKVTQSSRYLVKRTGEKVFLECVQDMDHENMFWYRQDPGLGLRLIYFSYDVKMKEKGDIPEGYSVSREKKERFSLILESASTNQTSMYLCASSPLLQSHYEQYFGPGTRLTVT.

The chain carries TRBV20-1 and TRBJ2-7, with 10 bases aligning to TRBD2. The V gene's germline CDR1 is DFQATT and CDR2 SNEGSKA (reference sequence). This CDR3 has 14 amino acids. V lost 3 bases to trimming and J lost 7 bases; unmatched junction nucleotides: 9. CDR3 loop: CSASSASGRKEQYF. CDR3 bases: TGCAGTGCTAGTTCGGCTAGCGGGAGAAAGGAGCAGTACTTC.

This clone was observed a handful of times. The chain employs TRBV4-3 and TRBJ1-6, with a possible D match to TRBD1 (6 bases). In germline, CDR1 is LGHNA, CDR2 YSLEER. V was trimmed by 5 bases and J by 8 bases, leaving 16 bases between them. The CDR3 covers 15 residues. In DNA, the CDR3 is TGCGCCAGCAGCACGTACAGGGTAGGAGATTCACCCCTCCACTTT. As protein: CASSTYRVGDSPLHF.

The chain has TRBV7-9 and TRBJ1-4, with D maybe TRBD1 (6 bases). CDR1 and CDR2 (germline): SEHNR, FQNEAQ (reference sequence). V lost 1 base and J 2 bases, leaving 11 bases between the germline ends. The CDR3 covers 16 residues. The chain's CDR3 is CASSLGQGMTNEKLFF. CDR3 DNA: TGTGCCAGCAGCTTAGGGCAGGGGATGACTAATGAAAAACTGTTTTTT.

The rearrangement uses TRBV4-3 and TRBJ1-2, with 8 nucleotides matching TRBD1. The germline V gene has CDR1 LGHNA and CDR2 YSLEER. V gave up 5 bases and J gave up 4 bases; unmatched junction bases: 9. The CDR3 sequence is 15 residues long. CDR3 sequence reads: CASSERQGMGYGYTF. In DNA form, the CDR3 reads TGCGCCAGCAGCGAAAGACAGGGGATGGGCTATGGCTACACCTTC.